These 31 T cell receptor beta chains were sequenced from one sample in a study of cytomegalovirus exposure and HLA in healthy donors. Amplification used 60 Vbeta primers and 13 Jbeta primers. Some clones are missing from TCRdb's copy, which holds only in-frame ones; the method was immunoSEQ multiplex PCR. The sample lists over 150,000 clones, roughly 72% occurring once. The specimen was PBMCs. Receptor source: a man younger than 40 in good health and CMV-seronegative.

There are a few counts of this clone. The chain employs TRBV15 and TRBJ1-6; no clear D gene. This CDR3 has 17 amino acids. CDR1 is LNHNV, CDR2 YYDKDF, per germline (reference sequence). With 4 bases removed from V and 0 bases from J, the gap between germline ends came to 13 bases. The CDR3 here is CATSTGSSSSYNSPLHF. The CDR3 DNA is TGTGCCACCAGCACAGGTTCATCGAGCTCCTATAATTCACCCCTCCACTTT.

V gene TRBV18 combines with J gene TRBJ1-4; D is undetermined. Germline loops: CDR1 KGHSH, CDR2 LQKENI. V was trimmed by 6 bases and J by 6 bases, leaving 17 bases between them. The CDR3 has 15 residues. The CDR3 DNA reads as TGTGCCAGCTCTCTGCCGGGAGGAGTTTATGAAAAACTGTTTTTT. Translating it yields CASSLPGGVYEKLFF.

The rearrangement uses TRBV7-2 and TRBJ1-6, with 8 bases that match TRBD1. The CDR3 runs 16 residues. Looked up from germline, CDR1 is SGHTA and CDR2 is FQGNSA. V lost 2 bases, J lost 3 bases, and 3 bases stayed unmatched. CDR3 sequence reads: CASSLQGARYNSPLHF. CDR3 coding DNA: TGTGCCAGCAGCTTACAGGGGGCCCGCTATAATTCACCCCTCCACTTT.

This clone has a single count. This chain uses TRBV5-1 with TRBJ2-1, with D maybe TRBD2 (7 bases). V was pared by 0 bases and J by 10 bases, with 14 bases between. Germline CDR1 SGHRS, CDR2 YFSETQ. The CDR3 consists of 14 residues. The DNA of the CDR3 is TGCGCCAGCAGCTTGGGTGGGGGGGCACGGGAGCAGTTCTTC. Residues: CASSLGGGAREQFF.

This rearrangement joins TRBV29-1 to TRBJ2-7, with TRBD2 identical over 10 bases. Germline V gives CDR1 SQVTM, CDR2 ANQGSEA. Trimming removed 4 bases from V and 5 bases from J; junction bases left unmatched: 11. This CDR3 has 15 amino acids. The CDR3 bases are TGCAGCGTTGCCACTACGGGACTAGCGTCAGACGAGCAGTACTTC. It specifies CSVATTGLASDEQYF.

This clone occurred once. CDR3 nucleotides: TGTGCCAGCAGCGCAGGACAGGGGACCGGGGAGCTGTTTTTT. Amino acid sequence: CASSAGQGTGELFF. V and J are TRBV5-4 and TRBJ2-2; 9 nucleotides match TRBD1. Germline V gives CDR1 SGHNT, CDR2 YYREEE (reference sequence). The CDR3 sequence is 14 residues long. V lost 4 bases, J lost 5 bases, and 3 bases stayed unmatched. The full variable domain, in which reference TRBV5-4 and TRBJ2-2 provide the parts outside the CDR3, is ETGVTQSPTHLIKTRGQQVTLRCSSQSGHNTVSWYQQALGQGPQFIFQYYREEENGRGNFPPRFSGLQFPNYSSELNVNALELDDSALYLCASSAGQGTGELFFGEGSRLTVL.

On this clone itself: An end of the junction does not agree with germline; a read error may underlie this. V and J are TRBV6-1 and TRBJ1-4, with TRBD1 matching over 11 bases. CDR3 size: 14 residues. Germline values: CDR1 MNHNS, CDR2 SASEGT. The CDR3 bases are TGTGCCAGCAGCGAAGGGACAGGGGGTGAAAAACTGTTTTTT. It translates to CASSEGTGGEKLFF.

The chain couples TRBV5-1 to TRBJ1-1; no firm D call. This CDR3 spans 12 amino acids. Germline assignment: CDR1 SGHRS and CDR2 YFSETQ. V was cut by 1 base and J by 5 bases, with 6 bases left in between. The CDR3 coding sequence is TGCGCCAGCAGCTTGATCCCAACTGAAGCTTTCTTT. Translated: CASSLIPTEAFF.

The chain links TRBV4-1 to TRBJ1-4; 8 bases agree with TRBD1. Unmatched junction bases numbered 5, after V lost 1 base and J lost 7 bases. Germline loops: CDR1 MGHRA, CDR2 YSYEKL. The CDR3 has 15 amino acids. CDR3 nucleotides: TGCGCCAGCAGCCAAGCACAGGGGGAAAGTGAAAAACTGTTTTTT. It is translated as CASSQAQGESEKLFF.

The count of this clone is one. The V and J genes are TRBV9 and TRBJ2-7; the match to TRBD1 covers 9 bases. V shed 5 bases and J 6 bases; nucleotides not matched to a gene: 12. Germline V gives CDR1 SGDLS, CDR2 YYNGEE. The CDR3 contains 15 residues. The chain's CDR3 is CASSSTGGGGGEQYF. The CDR3 DNA follows: TGTGCCAGCAGTTCAACAGGGGGCGGCGGGGGCGAGCAGTACTTC. The variable domain in full, completed from reference TRBV9 and TRBJ2-7, reads DSGVTQTPKHLITATGQRVTLRCSPRSGDLSVYWYQQSLDQGLQFLIQYYNGEERAKGNILERFSAQQFPDLHSELNLSSLELGDSALYFCASSSTGGGGGEQYFGPGTRLTVT.

This clone was picked up a small number of times. This sequence joins TRBV29-1 and TRBJ2-7; 7 bases are a match to TRBD2. The CDR3 spans 14 residues. CDR1 is SQVTM, CDR2 ANQGSEA, per germline. With V trimmed by 3 bases and J by 1 base, 6 bases remained unmatched. Here the CDR3 DNA reads TGCAGCGTTGAGAGAGCGGGGCGATCCTACGAGCAGTACTTC. This gives the protein CSVERAGRSYEQYF.

This chain uses TRBV10-3 with TRBJ2-3; 11 bases are shared with TRBD2. The germline gives CDR1 ENHRY, CDR2 SYGVKD. CDR3 size: 17 residues. Trimming took 3 bases from V and 1 from J; bases not matched to a gene: 6. CDR3 nucleotides: TGTGCCATCAGTGACCTAGCGGGGGGAACCGGCACAGATACGCAGTATTTT. This encodes CAISDLAGGTGTDTQYF.

The V gene is TRBV2, the J gene TRBJ2-3; no clear D gene. V was pared by 2 bases and J by 8 bases, with 14 bases between. The CDR3 covers 14 residues. CDR1 is SNHLY, CDR2 FYNNEI, per germline. CDR3 sequence reads: CASSELGTATTQYF. As DNA, the CDR3 is TGTGCCAGCAGTGAATTAGGAACAGCCACTACGCAGTATTTT.

The rearrangement joins TRBV28 to TRBJ2-2; D may be TRBD1 (5 bases). Trimming took 6 bases from V and 6 from J, leaving 17 bases between them. There are 15 residues in the CDR3. CDR1 and CDR2 from the germline V gene are MDHEN and SYDVKM. CDR3 loop: CASSLTVLSSGELFF. The CDR3 region has the DNA TGTGCCAGCAGCTTGACAGTTTTATCATCCGGGGAGCTGTTTTTT.

This clone turned up a few times. The chain recombines TRBV28 with TRBJ1-5; TRBD1 matches at 9 bases. This CDR3 contains 18 residues. V shed 7 bases and J 0 bases; nucleotides not matched to a gene: 13. The V gene's germline CDR1 is MDHEN and CDR2 SYDVKM. CDR3 loop: CASTFFVGDRDSNQPQHF. DNA for the CDR3: TGTGCCAGCACCTTCTTCGTTGGGGACAGGGATAGCAATCAGCCCCAGCATTTT.

The chain joins TRBV7-2 to TRBJ1-5; 7 nucleotides match TRBD1. The CDR3 is 17 amino acids. The junction had 10 bases not matched to a gene; V was cut back by 3 bases and J by 2 bases. CDR1 is SGHTA and CDR2 is FQGNSA in the germline V gene. The CDR3 loop is CASSFASRGQGNQPQHF. The CDR3 DNA is TGTGCCAGCAGCTTCGCCTCGAGGGGGCAGGGCAATCAGCCCCAGCATTTT.

This clone has more than one count but fewer than ten. The chain couples TRBV7-2 to TRBJ2-3, with 10 bases identical to TRBD2. V shed 5 bases, J shed 5 bases, and the junction held 7 bases outside the gene matches. The CDR3 spans 15 residues. CDR1 is SGHTA and CDR2 is FQGNSA in the germline V gene. CDR3 amino acids: CASSNQRGGQDTQYF. The CDR3 bases are TGTGCCAGCAGCAACCAGCGGGGGGGCCAAGATACGCAGTATTTT.

The CDR3 sequence: CASSLRLTSNEKLFF. The CDR3 region has the DNA TGTGCCAGCAGCCTGAGACTGACCTCTAATGAAAAACTGTTTTTT. The chain employs TRBV7-9 and TRBJ1-4; D is unresolved. The CDR3 runs 15 residues. Deletions cut 5 bases from V and 3 bases from J, with 13 bases between. The germline gives CDR1 SEHNR, CDR2 FQNEAQ (reference sequence).

The gene calls are TRBV7-3 and TRBJ2-1; D might be TRBD1 (7 bases). Trimming removed 3 bases from V and 5 bases from J, with 20 bases in between. Germline V gene data show CDR1 as SGHTA and CDR2 as FQGTGA. The CDR3 loop spans 17 amino acids. The CDR3 nucleotides read TGTGCCAGCAGCTTTTTGGTTGGGGCAGGGGGGAACAATGAGCAGTTCTTC. Translated: CASSFLVGAGGNNEQFF.

The rearrangement uses TRBV7-2 and TRBJ1-1; 11 nucleotides line up with TRBD1. V lost 6 bases and J lost 4; bases outside the gene matches: 4. CDR3 size: 14 residues. Germline CDR1 SGHTA, CDR2 FQGNSA. CDR3 sequence: CASRPGTGGTEAFF. The CDR3 DNA follows: TGTGCCAGCAGACCAGGGACAGGGGGCACTGAAGCTTTCTTT.

This chain uses TRBV4-3 with TRBJ1-5, with 10 positions matching TRBD1. V was pared by 0 bases and J by 7 bases, with 6 bases of the junction left unmatched. Germline CDR1 reads LGHNA; CDR2 reads YSLEER. CDR3 size: 16 residues. The CDR3 spells CASSQDSRTGGQPQHF. DNA of the CDR3: TGCGCCAGCAGCCAAGATTCCCGGACAGGGGGACAGCCCCAGCATTTT.

The CDR3, as DNA: TGTGCCAGCAGCGCCGGGACAGCGATCTATGGCTACACCTTC. Amino acids: CASSAGTAIYGYTF. The chain recombines TRBV5-6 with TRBJ1-2, with 7 positions matching TRBD1. The ends lost 4 bases at V and 4 bases at J; junction bases unmatched: 7. This CDR3 contains 14 residues. CDR1 is SGHDT and CDR2 is YYEEEE in the germline V gene.

This clone showed up just once. CDR3 protein: CASSPLGGDSPLHF. The CDR3 DNA follows: TGTGCCAGTAGTCCGCTCGGCGGGGATTCACCCCTCCACTTT. V usage is TRBV19 and J usage is TRBJ1-6; D gene ambiguous. This CDR3 contains 14 residues. Germline V CDR1 and CDR2: LNHDA, SQIVND (reference sequence). Trimming took off 5 bases at V and 8 bases at J, with 13 bases between the two ends. The full variable domain, in which reference TRBV19 and TRBJ1-6 provide the parts outside the CDR3, is DGGITQSPKYLFRKEGQNVTLSCEQNLNHDAMYWYRQDPGQGLRLIYYSQIVNDFQKGDIAEGYSVSREKKESFPLTVTSAQKNPTAFYLCASSPLGGDSPLHFGNGTRLTVT.

The V gene is TRBV7-6, the J gene TRBJ2-3; weak D call: TRBD1 (7 bases). The CDR3 has 14 residues. Trimming removed 3 bases at V and 6 bases at J, with 13 bases between. Germline CDR1 SGHVS, CDR2 FNYEAQ. The CDR3 DNA follows: TGTGCCAGCAGCTTCAGGGGGGTTTATGATACGCAGTATTTT. Protein sequence: CASSFRGVYDTQYF. The whole variable domain, filled in from reference TRBV7-6 and TRBJ2-3, reads GAGVSQSPRYKVTKRGQDVALRCDPISGHVSLYWYRQALGQGPEFLTYFNYEAQQDKSGLPNDRFSAERPEGSISTLTIQRTEQRDSAMYRCASSFRGVYDTQYFGPGTRLTVL.

The rearrangement uses TRBV9 and TRBJ2-1; the match to TRBD1 covers 8 bases. V was clipped by 0 bases and J by 3 bases; unmatched bases: 5. CDR3 length: 16 amino acids. Germline lookup yields CDR1 SGDLS and CDR2 YYNGEE. The CDR3 reads CASSVDPGGYYNEQFF. Here the CDR3 DNA reads TGTGCCAGCAGCGTAGATCCAGGGGGCTACTACAATGAGCAGTTCTTC.

The chain joins TRBV5-6 to TRBJ2-1; 10 positions match TRBD1. V gave up 4 bases and J gave up 4 bases; unmatched junction bases: 2. CDR1 is SGHDT, CDR2 YYEEEE, per germline. The CDR3 contains 14 residues. DNA of the CDR3: TGTGCCAGCAGCACGGGACAGGGGTACAATGAGCAGTTCTTC. It translates to CASSTGQGYNEQFF. The entire variable domain, with the rest obtained from reference TRBV5-6 and TRBJ2-1, is as follows: DAGVTQSPTHLIKTRGQQVTLRCSPKSGHDTVSWYQQALGQGPQFIFQYYEEEERQRGNFPDRFSGHQFPNYSSELNVNALLLGDSALYLCASSTGQGYNEQFFGPGTRLTVL.

The genes are TRBV6-1 and TRBJ2-7; the match to TRBD2 covers 8 bases. The V gene end was trimmed by 6 bases and the J gene end by 5 bases; junction bases not matched to a gene: 9. CDR3 length: 14 residues. Germline CDR1 MNHNS, CDR2 SASEGT. CDR3 sequence reads: CASRVGGGPNEQYF. The CDR3 coding sequence is TGTGCCAGCAGGGTCGGCGGGGGGCCCAACGAGCAGTACTTC.

This chain joins TRBV7-9 and TRBJ2-3; D is unresolved. The length of the CDR3 is 14 residues. V was pared by 5 bases and J by 2 bases, with 11 bases between. In germline, CDR1 is SEHNR, CDR2 FQNEAQ (reference sequence). The CDR3 nucleotides read TGTGCCAGCAGCCGAGAAGAATTCACAGATACGCAGTATTTT. This encodes CASSREEFTDTQYF.

The chain uses TRBV19 and TRBJ2-1; 7 bases agree with TRBD2. Looked up from germline, CDR1 is LNHDA and CDR2 is SQIVND (reference sequence). V was pared by 1 base and J by 6 bases, with 9 bases of the junction left unmatched. There are 16 residues in the CDR3. This CDR3 is CASSIVRWGGPNEQFF. In nucleotides, the CDR3 is TGTGCCAGTAGTATAGTTAGGTGGGGGGGACCCAATGAGCAGTTCTTC.

A note on this clone: Other nucleotide sequences in the sample specify the same CDR3. This sequence joins TRBV27 and TRBJ1-1; D ambiguous. CDR1 is MNHEY, CDR2 SMNVEV, per germline (reference sequence). Trimming stripped 4 bases from V and 5 bases from J, with 8 bases between. CDR3 length equals 12 residues. The CDR3 DNA reads TGTGCCAGCAGTTCTACGGGAACTGAAGCTTTCTTT. This translates into CASSSTGTEAFF.

The chain employs TRBV7-2 and TRBJ2-3, with D unclear. The CDR3 spans 14 residues. Germline lookup yields CDR1 SGHTA and CDR2 FQGNSA. V lost 1 base and J 2 bases, leaving 7 bases between the germline ends. The DNA of the CDR3 is TGTGCCAGCAGCTTAGTGACTTTCACAGATACGCAGTATTTT. Amino acids: CASSLVTFTDTQYF.